A single sample is the source of the 25 T cell receptor beta chains below, sequenced in a study of cytomegalovirus exposure and HLA in healthy donors. PCR was performed using 60 Vbeta and 13 Jbeta primers. TCRdb keeps only in-frame clones here, not all; method: immunoSEQ multiplex PCR. The sample has about 170,000 clones; around 83% are singletons. Sequencing was done on a sample of PBMCs. Source of these receptors: a man aged 18 to 30 in good health and CMV-seropositive.

The chain links TRBV11-3 to TRBJ2-7; the D gene is possibly TRBD2 (7 bases). The CDR3 runs to 15 residues. Germline-derived CDR1 and CDR2 are SGHNT and YENEEA. The ends were cut back, 6 bases at V and 5 bases at J, with 20 bases in the middle. CDR3 amino acids: CASSRGGVLIHEQYF. As DNA, the CDR3 is TGTGCCAGCAGTAGGGGGGGAGTATTGATCCACGAGCAGTACTTC.

The chain employs TRBV4-2 and TRBJ2-7; perhaps TRBD1 as D (5 bases). The CDR3 has 15 amino acids. Germline loops: CDR1 LGHNA, CDR2 YNFKEQ. V was pared by 1 base and J by 5 bases, with 15 bases between. CDR3 sequence reads: CASSQVGQGVDEQYF. DNA for the CDR3: TGTGCCAGCAGCCAAGTGGGCCAGGGCGTCGACGAGCAGTACTTC.

CDR3 region: CATSRDRTGPDTQYF. The DNA of the CDR3 is TGTGCCACCAGCAGAGATCGCACAGGGCCCGATACGCAGTATTTT. The chain employs TRBV15 and TRBJ2-3; the D gene is possibly TRBD1 (6 bases). Between the trimmed V and J ends, which lost 0 bases and 6 bases, there was a span of 13 bases. This CDR3 has 15 amino acids. Germline lookup yields CDR1 LNHNV and CDR2 YYDKDF (reference sequence). The full variable domain, in which reference TRBV15 and TRBJ2-3 provide the parts outside the CDR3, is DAMVIQNPRYQVTQFGKPVTLSCSQTLNHNVMYWYQQKSSQAPKLLFHYYDKDFNNEADTPDNFQSRRPNTSFCFLDIRSPGLGDTAMYLCATSRDRTGPDTQYFGPGTRLTVL.

A word on this clone: At the DNA level, this CDR3 is encoded by other sequences in the same sample as well. The rearrangement links TRBV18 to TRBJ1-1; D is possibly TRBD1 (5 bases). Looked up from germline, CDR1 is KGHSH and CDR2 is LQKENI. CDR3 length: 13 amino acids. Trimming removed 5 bases from V and 1 base from J, with 8 bases in between. CDR3 region: CASSADRNTEAFF. The CDR3 nucleotides are TGTGCCAGCTCAGCAGACAGGAACACTGAAGCTTTCTTT.

The V call is TRBV28, the J call TRBJ1-4; the D is unclear. Germline V gene sequence: CDR1 MDHEN, CDR2 SYDVKM. Trimming left V 3 bases short and J 2 bases short, with 10 bases between. The CDR3 covers 15 residues. CDR3 sequence reads: CASSFDTRTNEKLFF. The CDR3 DNA sequence: TGTGCCAGCAGTTTTGACACACGTACTAATGAAAAACTGTTTTTT.

This clone was counted a single time. The J gene is TRBJ2-1, the V gene TRBV15; TRBD1 might be the D (5 bases). V shed 5 bases and J shed 3 bases, with 14 bases lying between them. Germline V gives CDR1 LNHNV, CDR2 YYDKDF (reference sequence). The CDR3 is made up of 15 amino acids. The CDR3 nucleotides are TGTGCCACCAGCCGCAGGGTGGCGAACTACAATGAGCAGTTCTTC. Protein: CATSRRVANYNEQFF.

J is TRBJ2-3 and V is TRBV7-2; TRBD2 is a possible D gene (5 bases). Between the trimmed V and J ends, which lost 3 bases and 0 bases, there was a span of 10 bases. CDR1 and CDR2 (germline): SGHTA, FQGNSA. The CDR3 length is 15 residues. Here the CDR3 DNA reads TGTGCCAGCAGCTTTACTAGGATGAGCACAGATACGCAGTATTTT. It codes for CASSFTRMSTDTQYF. The full variable domain, completed using reference TRBV7-2 and TRBJ2-3, is GAGVSQSPSNKVTEKGKDVELRCDPISGHTALYWYRQSLGQGLEFLIYFQGNSAPDKSGLPSDRFSAERTGGSVSTLTIQRTQQEDSAVYLCASSFTRMSTDTQYFGPGTRLTVL.

The chain combines TRBV7-9 with TRBJ2-2, with 11 bases lining up with TRBD2. V lost 6 bases, J lost 5 bases, and 14 bases stayed unmatched. Germline CDR1 is SEHNR and CDR2 is FQNEAQ (reference sequence). The CDR3 has 18 amino acids. The CDR3: CASRSTSGAPPGTGELFF. CDR3 nucleotide sequence: TGTGCCAGCAGGTCGACTAGCGGGGCGCCTCCGGGGACCGGGGAGCTGTTTTTT.

The CDR3 DNA sequence: TGTGCCAGCAGTGAAGGGACAGCCTATGGCTACACCTTC. It codes for CASSEGTAYGYTF. The gene calls are TRBV2 and TRBJ1-2, with D perhaps matching TRBD1 (6 bases). The CDR3 extends over 13 amino acids. The V gene's germline CDR1 is SNHLY and CDR2 FYNNEI. V dropped 1 base and J dropped 4 bases, with 7 bases sitting between them. The variable domain in full, with the rest retrieved from reference TRBV2 and TRBJ1-2, is EPEVTQTPSHQVTQMGQEVILRCVPISNHLYFYWYRQILGQKVEFLVSFYNNEISEKSEIFDDQFSVERPDGSNFTLKIRSTKLEDSAMYFCASSEGTAYGYTFGSGTRLTVV.

The chain uses TRBV27 and TRBJ1-2; 11 nucleotides align to TRBD1. The CDR3 has 14 amino acids. CDR1 is MNHEY, CDR2 SMNVEV, per germline (reference sequence). V lost 4 bases, J lost 3 bases, and 1 base stayed unmatched. For the CDR3, the DNA is TGTGCCAGCAGTTCGGGACAGGGGGACTATGGCTACACCTTC. Translation: CASSSGQGDYGYTF.

V and J are TRBV2 and TRBJ2-2, with a tentative D call TRBD2 (7 bases). CDR1 SNHLY and CDR2 FYNNEI come from the germline V gene. Trimming stripped 10 bases from V and 2 bases from J, with 14 bases between. The CDR3 length is 14 residues. The CDR3 loop reads CATKGGVNTGELFF. CDR3 bases: TGTGCCACCAAAGGGGGGGTAAACACCGGGGAGCTGTTTTTT.

This chain joins TRBV5-6 and TRBJ2-1, with 10 bases aligning to TRBD2. The CDR3 is made up of 15 amino acids. Germline trimming cut 0 bases from V and 8 bases from J; bases unmatched to any gene: 5. Germline V CDR1 and CDR2: SGHDT, YYEEEE. The CDR3 DNA follows: TGTGCCAGCAGCTTGGGAACTAGCGGGGCCGATGAGCAGTTCTTC. Translating it yields CASSLGTSGADEQFF. The full variable domain, its missing parts supplied by reference TRBV5-6 and TRBJ2-1, is DAGVTQSPTHLIKTRGQQVTLRCSPKSGHDTVSWYQQALGQGPQFIFQYYEEEERQRGNFPDRFSGHQFPNYSSELNVNALLLGDSALYLCASSLGTSGADEQFFGPGTRLTVL.

The rearrangement links TRBV19 to TRBJ2-7; tentatively, D is TRBD1 (6 bases). CDR3 length: 12 amino acids. The germline V gene has CDR1 LNHDA and CDR2 SQIVND (reference sequence). V was clipped by 8 bases and J by 3 bases, with 11 bases between them. The CDR3 coding sequence is TGTGCCAGTGGGTGGACAGACTACGAGCAGTACTTC. This encodes CASGWTDYEQYF.

This rearrangement joins TRBV7-9 to TRBJ2-7, with D tentatively TRBD2 (7 bases). V gave up 1 base and J gave up 6 bases, with 13 bases separating them. The CDR3 extends over 14 amino acids. Germline lookup yields CDR1 SEHNR and CDR2 FQNEAQ (reference sequence). The CDR3 DNA sequence: TGTGCCAGCAGCTTAGTCGGGGGGCTCCCCGAGCAGTACTTC. This codes for CASSLVGGLPEQYF.

The sample holds one count of this clone. The gene calls are TRBV7-9 and TRBJ2-7; a weak D match, TRBD1 (6 bases). The CDR3 spans 14 residues. Trimming removed 8 bases from V and 2 bases from J, with 16 bases in between. In germline, CDR1 is SEHNR, CDR2 FQNEAQ (reference sequence). The CDR3 DNA follows: TGTGCCAGCGGGTGGGGGCTAGGGCCCTACGAGCAGTACTTC. Its translation is CASGWGLGPYEQYF.

J is TRBJ2-7 and V is TRBV28; D is unresolved. CDR3 size: 14 residues. Trimming pared 2 bases from V and 0 bases from J, leaving 8 bases between. Germline CDR1 reads MDHEN; CDR2 reads SYDVKM. CDR3 region: CASSLMAGSYEQYF. The CDR3 DNA reads TGTGCCAGCAGTTTAATGGCAGGCTCCTACGAGCAGTACTTC.

This chain uses TRBV10-3 with TRBJ2-7, with 9 bases matching TRBD2. J gave up 2 bases and V 6 bases, and 8 bases lay outside the gene matches. The CDR3 is 15 residues long. CDR1 is ENHRY, CDR2 SYGVKD, per germline. The CDR3 bases are TGTGCCATCAGCCCCCTAGCGGGAAGCCCCTACGAGCAGTACTTC. Translated, it gives CAISPLAGSPYEQYF.

The gene calls are TRBV9 and TRBJ2-3; 16 nucleotides agree with TRBD2. Germline values: CDR1 SGDLS, CDR2 YYNGEE. This CDR3 is 17 amino acids long. V shed 0 bases and J 4 bases; nucleotides not matched to a gene: 2. The CDR3 DNA is TGTGCCAGCAGCGTAGCTGGGACTAGCGGGGGGGCAGATACGCAGTATTTT. This gives the protein CASSVAGTSGGADTQYF.

The rearrangement uses TRBV7-2 and TRBJ1-1; D not resolved. Germline V lookup: CDR1 SGHTA, CDR2 FQGNSA. The V and J ends lost 5 bases and 1 base respectively, with 8 bases between them. The CDR3 sequence is 13 residues long. CDR3 in DNA: TGTGCCAGCAGCGCTTCAGGGAACACTGAAGCTTTCTTT. Residues: CASSASGNTEAFF. The whole variable domain, filled in from reference TRBV7-2 and TRBJ1-1, reads GAGVSQSPSNKVTEKGKDVELRCDPISGHTALYWYRQSLGQGLEFLIYFQGNSAPDKSGLPSDRFSAERTGGSVSTLTIQRTQQEDSAVYLCASSASGNTEAFFGQGTRLTVV.

The V and J genes are TRBV6-1 and TRBJ2-7; 7 bases align to TRBD1. Trimming removed 8 bases from V and 0 bases from J; junction bases left unmatched: 7. The germline V gene has CDR1 MNHNS and CDR2 SASEGT. The CDR3 contains 14 residues. CDR3 loop: CASVKGDSSYEQYF. The CDR3 bases are TGTGCCAGCGTTAAGGGGGACAGCTCCTACGAGCAGTACTTC.

The rearrangement links TRBV7-2 to TRBJ1-2; D is unclear. The CDR3 is 15 amino acids. V was clipped by 5 bases and J by 0 bases, with 13 bases between them. Germline CDR1 reads SGHTA; CDR2 reads FQGNSA. The CDR3 sequence: CASSPGRAANYGYTF. CDR3 nucleotide sequence: TGTGCCAGCAGCCCGGGAAGGGCCGCTAACTATGGCTACACCTTC.

The chain uses TRBV5-6 and TRBJ1-1, with D maybe TRBD1 (6 bases). The germline V gene encodes CDR1 SGHDT and CDR2 YYEEEE. V was clipped by 0 bases and J by 1 base, with 10 bases between them. This CDR3 has 15 amino acids. For the CDR3, the DNA is TGTGCCAGCAGCTTGGTAGGACAGACGAACACTGAAGCTTTCTTT. Protein product: CASSLVGQTNTEAFF.

The chain recombines TRBV2 with TRBJ2-7, with 10 bases identical to TRBD1. The V and J ends lost 6 bases and 1 base, in that order; junction bases with no gene match: 6. The CDR3 has 15 residues. Germline CDR1 and CDR2: SNHLY and FYNNEI. Here the CDR3 DNA reads TGTGCCAGCAGCAGCTCGGGACAGGGGTCCTACGAGCAGTACTTC. Amino acids: CASSSSGQGSYEQYF.

The chain joins TRBV2 to TRBJ2-1; TRBD2 aligns across 7 bases. CDR3 length: 15 amino acids. CDR1 is SNHLY, CDR2 FYNNEI, per germline. The J segment lost 4 bases and the V segment lost 1 base, leaving 4 bases of the junction unmatched. The CDR3, as DNA: TGTGCCAGCAGTGAAGACCTAGCGGAGTACAATGAGCAGTTCTTC. This gives the protein CASSEDLAEYNEQFF.

The chain couples TRBV5-4 to TRBJ2-3; 9 bases fit TRBD1. Trimming cost V 0 bases and J 2 bases; bases outside gene matches: 4. Germline V CDR1 and CDR2: SGHNT, YYREEE (reference sequence). The CDR3 consists of 16 residues. CDR3: CASSLGDRANTDTQYF. DNA of the CDR3: TGTGCCAGCAGCTTGGGGGACAGGGCTAACACAGATACGCAGTATTTT. Using reference TRBV5-4 and TRBJ2-3 for the parts outside the CDR3, the full variable domain is ETGVTQSPTHLIKTRGQQVTLRCSSQSGHNTVSWYQQALGQGPQFIFQYYREEENGRGNFPPRFSGLQFPNYSSELNVNALELDDSALYLCASSLGDRANTDTQYFGPGTRLTVL.